The source of this T cell receptor (beta chain) is a study of a mutant IDH1 vaccine in newly diagnosed glioma. Background on the study: Treated patients were roughly 62% male, about 38% female, mean age 40.4 years.

Turning to this clone: Antigen unknown.

Regarding time point: week 23, last vaccination. In the vaccine, a single dose held 300 ug of the mutant IDH1 20-mer peptide, along with topical imiquimod. Using immunoSEQ multiplex PCR, the repertoire was profiled, and TCRdb retains in-frame clones only, with some absent. The sample has approximately 82,000 clones; about 82% are singletons. Looked up from germline, CDR1 is SQVTM and CDR2 is ANQGSEA. The CDR3 length is 14 residues. Deletions cut 4 bases from V and 2 bases from J, with 9 bases between. This TCR came from a man younger than 45 with glioma. Some clones in this sample may be carry-over from other donors' samples. The sample here was PBMCs, taken from a glioma patient whose treatment included an IDH1 peptide vaccine. V usage is TRBV29-1 and J usage is TRBJ2-6, with no clear D. CDR3 residues: CSVGPATGANVLTF. The DNA of the CDR3 is TGCAGCGTTGGACCAGCCACTGGGGCCAACGTCCTGACTTTC.